This T cell receptor beta chain came from a study of OX40 agonist ivuxolimab in advanced cancers. Overall study results and limits: CD4+ T cells averaged fewer expanded clones than CD8+ T cells.

Comments on this clone: The antigen is undetermined.

There are 16 residues in the CDR3. Per the germline V gene, CDR1 is SGHRS and CDR2 is YFSETQ. V was trimmed by 0 bases and J by 5 bases, leaving 17 bases between them. Data came from immunoSEQ multiplex PCR; TCRdb stores just in-frame clones and leaves some out. The sample lists under 100,000 clones; less than 95% were seen once. This TCR came from an adult with an advanced solid tumor such as melanoma, head and neck, liver or kidney cancer. The V call is TRBV5-1, the J call TRBJ1-2, with TRBD1 as a possible D gene (5 bases). Sequenced here: CD4+ or CD8+ T cells sorted from blood, sampled in a trial of the OX40 agonist ivuxolimab. The CDR3: CASSLALGGIEYGYTF. CDR3 coding DNA: TGCGCCAGCAGCTTGGCCCTTGGGGGGATTGAGTATGGCTACACCTTC. Variable domain in full (rest from reference TRBV5-1 and TRBJ1-2): KAGVTQTPRYLIKTRGQQVTLSCSPISGHRSVSWYQQTPGQGLQFLFEYFSETQRNKGNFPGRFSGRQFSNSRSEMNVSTLELGDSALYLCASSLALGGIEYGYTFGSGTRLTVV.